Listed below are T cell receptor beta chains from one sample, sequenced in a study of T cell clones after liver transplantation. TCRdb's table, derived via immunoSEQ multiplex PCR, lists solely in-frame clones and lacks some. The sample shows fewer than 25,000 clones, over 85% of them seen only once. Sequencing used CD8+ T cells from blood, obtained approximately 27 months after liver transplant. These receptors came from a human patient who received a liver transplant. Some T cells may possibly be graft donor cells. Each CDR3 is given with its conserved first and last residue. Each record gives: J gene, clone size, D gene, V gene, CDR3 protein, CDR3 DNA. A D gene is named only where the DNA matches it firmly. Clone size is not always given. Where it is, it says once, few, many or a class for expanded clones.

>TRBJ2-1|.|.|TRBV7-9
CATGANDAYNEQFF
TGTGCCACGGGGGCGAACGACGCCTACAATGAGCAGTTCTTC
>TRBJ1-5|.|.|TRBV7-2
CASSLVVGGQQPQHF
TGTGCCAGCAGCTTAGTGGTAGGGGGTCAACAGCCCCAGCATTTT
>TRBJ1-5|.|.|TRBV19
CASSIGSHRSSNQPQHF
TGTGCCAGTAGTATAGGCTCACACAGGAGTAGCAATCAGCCCCAGCATTTT
>TRBJ1-1|.|.|TRBV2
CASTKSTLVGTEAFF
TGTGCCAGCACAAAGTCTACCCTTGTGGGCACTGAAGCTTTCTTT
>TRBJ2-7|.|.|TRBV29-1
CSVRTDNTYEQYF
TGCAGCGTTCGGACAGACAACACCTACGAGCAGTACTTC
>TRBJ2-3|.|TRBD2|TRBV9
CASSAGGRPDTQYF
TGTGCCAGCAGCGCGGGAGGGCGCCCAGATACGCAGTATTTT
>TRBJ2-2|few|.|TRBV11-2
CASSLVPEDNTGELFF
TGTGCCAGCAGCTTAGTCCCGGAGGATAACACCGGGGAGCTGTTTTTT
>TRBJ1-1|.|.|TRBV9
CASSVAGQLNTEAFF
TGTGCCAGCAGCGTAGCAGGCCAGCTGAACACTGAAGCTTTCTTT
>TRBJ2-5|.|.|TRBV28
CASSLTGGGTQYF
TGTGCCAGCAGTTTAACCGGGGGTGGGACCCAGTACTTC
>TRBJ2-3|.|TRBD2|TRBV7-9
CASSPATSGSTDTQYF
TGTGCCAGCAGCCCCGCAACTAGCGGTAGCACAGATACGCAGTATTTT
>TRBJ1-5|.|.|TRBV19
CASSIRSSPQPQHF
TGTGCCAGTAGTATTAGGTCGAGCCCTCAGCCCCAGCATTTT
>TRBJ2-1|.|TRBD2|TRBV4-1
CASSHRRLAGHDEQFF
TGCGCCAGCAGCCACCGAAGACTAGCGGGACATGATGAGCAGTTCTTC
>TRBJ1-2|.|TRBD1|TRBV7-2
CASSFRQGAVISDGGYTF
TGTGCCAGCAGCTTTAGACAGGGGGCGGTCATCTCAGATGGCGGCTACACCTTC
>TRBJ2-7|.|TRBD2|TRBV7-9
CASSLPPSGSSYEQYF
TGTGCCAGCAGCCTCCCCCCCAGCGGGAGCTCCTACGAGCAGTACTTC
>TRBJ2-7|medium-sized|.|TRBV7-9
CASSINRQDSYEQYF
TGTGCCAGCAGCATCAATCGGCAGGACTCTTACGAGCAGTACTTC
>TRBJ1-1|few|.|TRBV7-8
CASSSHNLGEAFF
TGTGCCAGCAGCTCCCATAACCTCGGTGAAGCTTTCTTT
>TRBJ2-7|once|.|TRBV28
CASTNPPGGISYEQYF
TGTGCCAGCACTAATCCACCCGGGGGTATATCCTACGAGCAGTACTTC
>TRBJ2-1|.|.|TRBV7-8
CASSPSSYNEQFF
TGTGCCAGCAGCCCCAGCTCCTACAATGAGCAGTTCTTC
>TRBJ2-3|.|.|TRBV27
CASSLREDTDTQYF
TGTGCCAGCAGTTTAAGAGAGGACACAGATACGCAGTATTTT
>TRBJ1-3|.|.|TRBV29-1
CSVVVSGPSVGNTIYF
TGCAGCGTTGTCGTAAGCGGCCCCAGCGTGGGAAACACCATATATTTT
>TRBJ1-5|.|TRBD1|TRBV27
CASSIDRDQPQHF
TGTGCCAGCAGTATAGACAGGGATCAGCCCCAGCATTTT
>TRBJ2-5|.|.|TRBV14
CASSQDPRGLQYF
TGTGCCAGCAGCCAAGATCCTCGGGGACTCCAGTACTTC
>TRBJ2-7|.|.|TRBV15
CATSSPPSHEQYF
TGTGCCACCAGCAGCCCGCCAAGCCACGAGCAGTACTTC
>TRBJ2-1|.|.|TRBV9
CASSVEGTEQFF
TGTGCCAGCAGCGTAGAGGGGACTGAGCAGTTCTTC
>TRBJ2-7|.|TRBD2|TRBV7-8
CASSEPSGPSYEQYF
TGTGCCAGCAGCGAACCTAGCGGGCCCTCCTACGAGCAGTACTTC
>TRBJ2-7|.|.|TRBV6-6
CASSYAAGGDYEQYF
TGTGCCAGCAGTTACGCGGCAGGGGGGGACTACGAGCAGTACTTC
>TRBJ2-7|.|.|TRBV27
CASSLGRLSYEQYF
TGTGCCAGCAGTTTAGGGCGGCTCTCCTACGAGCAGTACTTC
>TRBJ2-5|.|.|TRBV7-9
CASSLEGLETQYF
TGTGCCAGCAGCTTAGAGGGGCTGGAGACCCAGTACTTC
>TRBJ2-5|.|.|TRBV19
CASRQRTQETQYF
TGTGCCAGTAGACAGCGGACCCAAGAGACCCAGTACTTC
>TRBJ1-1|.|.|TRBV11-3
CASSRPGTENTEAFF
TGTGCCAGCAGCCGCCCGGGCACAGAGAACACTGAAGCTTTCTTT
>TRBJ1-1|.|TRBD1|TRBV4-3
CASSQDRGLARTEAFF
TGCGCCAGCAGCCAGGACAGGGGGCTGGCAAGGACTGAAGCTTTCTTT
>TRBJ1-5|.|.|TRBV5-8
CASSSPPEAMSNQPQHF
TGTGCCAGCAGCTCCCCACCTGAGGCAATGAGCAATCAGCCCCAGCATTTT
>TRBJ1-2|.|.|TRBV28
CASSKPGRNYGYTF
TGTGCCAGCAGCAAGCCGGGACGCAACTATGGCTACACCTTC
>TRBJ1-2|.|.|TRBV6-4
CASSGKGGNYGYTF
TGTGCCAGCAGCGGGAAAGGGGGAAACTATGGCTACACCTTC
>TRBJ1-5|.|.|TRBV2
CASRISGNSNQPQHF
TGTGCCAGCAGAATATCCGGAAATAGCAATCAGCCCCAGCATTTT
>TRBJ1-2|.|.|TRBV9
CASSTSDSELSQTF
TGTGCCAGCAGCACCTCGGACAGCGAGCTTTCGCAGACCTTC
>TRBJ2-3|once|TRBD2|TRBV6-6
CASSPRTSGMTDTQYF
TGTGCCAGCAGTCCTAGGACTAGCGGGATGACAGATACGCAGTATTTT
>TRBJ2-7|.|TRBD1|TRBV12-5
CASGLATAGTGVIYEQYF
TGTGCTAGTGGTTTGGCAACAGCCGGGACAGGGGTAATCTACGAGCAGTACTTC
>TRBJ1-2|.|.|TRBV27
CASSLLGQSYGYTF
TGTGCCAGCAGCCTCTTAGGACAGAGCTATGGCTACACCTTC
>TRBJ1-5|once|.|TRBV7-9
CASSLSPSNQPQHF
TGTGCCAGCAGCTTAAGCCCTAGCAATCAGCCCCAGCATTTT
>TRBJ2-7|.|TRBD1|TRBV4-1
CASSPPLGQGIYEQYF
TGCGCCAGCAGCCCCCCCCTGGGACAGGGAATCTACGAGCAGTACTTC
>TRBJ1-4|.|.|TRBV4-1
CASSQGSGITSGVWSEKLFF
TGCGCCAGCAGCCAAGGGTCAGGGATCACCTCAGGAGTTTGGAGCGAAAAACTGTTTTTT
>TRBJ2-7|.|.|TRBV29-1
CSVEDSTVYEQYF
TGCAGCGTTGAAGATTCGACAGTCTACGAGCAGTACTTC
>TRBJ2-3|.|TRBD2|TRBV27
CASSTGLAASTDTQYF
TGTGCCAGCAGTACCGGACTAGCTGCTAGCACAGATACGCAGTATTTT
>TRBJ1-1|once|.|TRBV29-1
CSVDQGTFTEAFF
TGCAGCGTTGACCAGGGGACGTTCACTGAAGCTTTCTTT
>TRBJ1-5|.|.|TRBV27
CASSPDPRHQPQHF
TGTGCCAGCAGTCCAGACCCAAGGCATCAGCCCCAGCATTTT
>TRBJ1-1|.|.|TRBV11-2
CASSLLGTEAFF
TGTGCCAGCAGCTTATTGGGAACTGAAGCTTTCTTT